Listed below are T cell receptor beta chains from one sample, sequenced in a study of control samples from healthy donors and cancer patients. This table comes from immunoSEQ multiplex PCR, and its TCRdb copy is limited to in-frame clones, with some not included. This table holds fewer than 120,000 clones, over 75% found once. Input material: PBMCs. Receptors were obtained from a woman aged 55-69 years with lung cancer. The CDR3 runs from the conserved cysteine through the conserved F or W. Rows may omit the clone size; those that give it use once, few, many or a size class.

v_gene	j_gene	abundance	CDR3aa
TRBV3-1/TRBV3-2	TRBJ2-7	.	CASSQNYEQYF
TRBV3-1/TRBV3-2	TRBJ2-7	once	CASSKFYEQYF
TRBV29-1	TRBJ2-7	.	CSAGTGVSEQYF
TRBV20-1	TRBJ1-1	.	CSARGAQGAFF
TRBV5-6	TRBJ1-1	once	CASSWDRGVNTEAFF
TRBV27	TRBJ1-2	.	CASSLSGQGMYSYGYTF
TRBV6-6	TRBJ2-3	.	CASSSLRRPDTQYF
TRBV7-9	TRBJ2-7	few	CASSSGRGRRYEQYF
TRBV6-5	TRBJ1-2	.	CASSYGAGNYYGYTF
TRBV10-3	TRBJ1-1	few	CASWTDRNTEAFF
TRBV3-1/TRBV3-2	TRBJ2-1	.	CASSLRLGGSYNEQFF
TRBV2	TRBJ1-1	once	CASSERLNTEAFF
TRBV9	TRBJ2-5	.	CASSVAQETQYF
TRBV9	TRBJ2-6	.	CASSVVAGGAGANVLTF
TRBV5-1	TRBJ1-5	.	CASSLGTSNQPQHF
TRBV15	TRBJ2-5	.	CATSRARGQGIGSRETQYF
TRBV27	TRBJ2-1	.	CASSFIATSGTNEQFF
TRBV9	TRBJ1-1	few	CASSVETGLNTEAFF
TRBV5-1	TRBJ2-1	.	CASSGGLAVSDEQFF
TRBV5-1	TRBJ2-5	.	CASSVTGTSGGETQYF
TRBV7-7	TRBJ2-3	.	CASSLDAGSTDTQYF
TRBV6-2/TRBV6-3	TRBJ2-5	.	CASSSVEQGGQETQYF
TRBV7-2	TRBJ1-1	.	CASSFGQANTEAFF
TRBV4-2	TRBJ2-1	.	CASSQNVMGQYNEQFF
TRBV12-5	TRBJ2-1	.	CASGTGLVEQFF
TRBV30	TRBJ1-4	.	CAWRSGVTNEKLFF
TRBV19	TRBJ1-2	.	CASRRDYGYTF
TRBV7-8	TRBJ2-1	.	CASSLGSGRFYNEQFF
TRBV19	TRBJ2-1	.	CASSIIGERENVLNNEQFF
TRBV19	TRBJ1-1	.	CASKGGYRGSHTEAFF
TRBV7-2	TRBJ2-4	.	CASSLQLAGIQYF
TRBV18	TRBJ1-2	.	CASSPDLSINYGYTF
TRBV11-3	TRBJ2-1	.	CASSLEAAGDVRYNEQFF
TRBV5-4	TRBJ1-3	.	CASSLRTGSGNTIYF
TRBV7-9	TRBJ2-5	.	CASSFTDPGGDQYF
TRBV24-1	TRBJ1-2	.	CATSETGLTNYGYTF
TRBV5-8	TRBJ2-5	.	CASSLAGRMEETQYF
TRBV30	TRBJ1-2	once	CAWNKQGLYGYTF
TRBV5-1	TRBJ1-1	.	CASSWEPETEAFF
TRBV2	TRBJ1-2	.	CASSELRGQGASGYTF
TRBV2	TRBJ2-2	.	CASSDPRRGALRTGELFF
TRBV6-2/TRBV6-3	TRBJ1-5	few	CASSHGLYPGQDQPQHF
TRBV6-5	TRBJ1-1	.	CASSYGVSGGTEAFF
TRBV5-4	TRBJ2-3	.	CASSLFLAGAGGTDTQYF
TRBV5-1	TRBJ2-2	.	CASSLEGIANTGELFF
TRBV4-3	TRBJ2-1	.	CASSPRGGNWNEQFF
TRBV18	TRBJ1-1	once	CASSPPTVNTEAFF
TRBV6-2/TRBV6-3	TRBJ2-7	.	CASSYPSSEQYF
TRBV16	TRBJ2-6	.	CASSHSGGLSGANVLTF
TRBV10-3	TRBJ1-4	.	CAISGGGNPNEKLFF
TRBV5-6	TRBJ1-1	.	CASSLGQEAFF
TRBV9	TRBJ1-5	.	CASSPGDRGPQPQHF
TRBV6-2/TRBV6-3	TRBJ1-6	.	CASSYRGASDISPLHF
TRBV12-3/TRBV12-4	TRBJ2-1	.	CASSSFNEQFF
TRBV18	TRBJ2-7	.	CASSISGTYYEQYF
TRBV2	TRBJ1-1	.	CASNVKVERRDEAFF